Reported below is one T cell receptor (beta chain). Its antigen target is currently unknown. There are no base qualities to consult, and no much larger clone falls within one base. This entry is derived from a study of T cell responses to AZD1222 COVID-19 vaccine (dated by TCRdb to the early 2020s). General notes on the study: AZD1222 recipients given second doses at about 4 weeks or at about 12 weeks were pooled, since spike-specific TCR depth and breadth were not found to differ between the two schedules. TCR sequencing covered roughly 230 trial participants: around 210 given two doses of AZD1222 and 26 given two doses of MenACWY control vaccine. Enrollment into the trials was organized by age into subgroups of 18-55, 56-69 and 70-plus years, and those subgroups contained about 160, 30 and 59 TCR-sequenced participants, respectively.

The CDR3 regions of human TCRbeta chains were analyzed by immunosequencing. In the paper's pipeline: Repertoire TCRs were checked for matches against a reference library of SARS-CoV-2-specific TCRs that had been generated using the MIRA antigen-specificity platform. Breadth meant the fraction of unique TCRs that were SARS-CoV-2-associated, whereas depth meant the fraction of total T cells that were SARS-CoV-2-associated. Using the MIRA data, every spike-specific TCR was mapped to the spike region that the TCR reacted to and assigned to either a CD4 or a CD8 class. Log10-transformed breadth and depth values were compared by one-way ANOVA with Sidak's multiple comparisons tests. The table comes from immuneACCESS by way of TCRdb, which keeps in-frame sequences with V and J called. Part of the clones is missing from these tables; in studies checked, under half for an unresolved V gene and the rest for unknown reasons. Clonal size and the V and J genes are those of that table, whereas D and trimming came from the DNA. A total of 150,000 to 200,000 clones appear in this sample, less than 95% of them only once. The top ten constitute approximately 0.69% of the sample.

The time point label corresponds to: baseline before first vaccination. Vaccinee samples were obtained from the UK trials COV001 and COV002, which included a single-blind randomized controlled phase 2/3 trial of AZD1222 (ChAdOx1 nCoV-19) in healthy adults. For TCRbeta chain sequencing, PBMC samples from trial participants were taken at day 0 and at day 28 after the second dose. Beyond this particular receptor, the publication reports: In the small 56-69-year group, the increase in depth fell short of significance, most likely because of low power. Conclusions about previously exposed vaccinees are limited because only five or six AZD1222 recipients were SARS-CoV-2 seropositive at baseline. Because no samples from the day 14 peak response were available, repertoires could be characterized only after the peak T cell response. CD4 TCRs associated with the vaccine covered the entire spike protein, and the dominant responses were in regions 160-218 and 743-854. Most participants were white British and females outnumbered males, and the authors suggested that clonal diversity may have been underestimated. Epitopes outside the regions mutated in the B.1.351 and B.1.1.7 variants were reportedly recognized by nearly half of the unique spike-specific TCRs. A significant rise in spike-specific TCR breadth and depth was observed after two AZD1222 doses relative to day 0 and relative to MenACWY recipients.

Reading from cysteine to phenylalanine, the CDR3 counts 18 amino acids. This entry keeps only the CDR3 DNA: 54 bases, framed from base 1. The TCR comes from an adult in good health. Recombination connected TRBV21-1 to TRBJ2-2; the D call TRBD2 from the table was never checked on the DNA. TRBV21-1 is a pseudogene locus. The source material was peripheral blood, sampled on day 0 of AZD1222 vaccination. CDR3 protein: CASSKVPRDQGLGGELFF. At the DNA level, the sequence is TGTGCCAGCAGCAAAGTTCCGCGGGATCAAGGTTTGGGCGGGGAGCTGTTTTTT.